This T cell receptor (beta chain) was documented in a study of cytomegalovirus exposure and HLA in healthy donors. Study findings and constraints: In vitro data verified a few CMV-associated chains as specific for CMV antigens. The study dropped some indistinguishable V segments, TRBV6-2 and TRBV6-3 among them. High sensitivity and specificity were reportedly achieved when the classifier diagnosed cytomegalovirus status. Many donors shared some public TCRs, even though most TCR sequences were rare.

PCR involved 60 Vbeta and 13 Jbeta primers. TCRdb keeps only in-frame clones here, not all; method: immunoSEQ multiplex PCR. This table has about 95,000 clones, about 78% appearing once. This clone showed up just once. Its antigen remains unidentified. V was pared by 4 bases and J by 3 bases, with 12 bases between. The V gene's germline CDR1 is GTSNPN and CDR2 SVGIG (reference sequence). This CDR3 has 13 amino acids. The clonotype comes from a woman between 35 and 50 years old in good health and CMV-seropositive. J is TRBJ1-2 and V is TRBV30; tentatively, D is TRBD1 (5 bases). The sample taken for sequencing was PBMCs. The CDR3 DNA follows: TGTGCCTGGAATCCAGGGAAGGACTATGGCTACACCTTC. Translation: CAWNPGKDYGYTF.